These T cell receptor beta chains were read from a single sample in a study of cytomegalovirus exposure and HLA in healthy donors. The protocol was immunoSEQ multiplex PCR, while the TCRdb copy is restricted to in-frame clones and leaves out a portion. The table shows about 67,000 clones, with 70% to 90% occurring only once. Sequences were obtained from PBMCs. The receptors were sampled from a woman aged 30 to 39 in good health and CMV-seronegative. Both conserved end residues are part of each CDR3. A D gene is named only where the DNA matches it firmly. Only some rows state a clone size, as once, few, many or a class for expanded clones.

CDR3aa: CASSVGAATNEKLFF; CDR3nt: TGTGCCAGCAGCGTAGGAGCGGCAACTAATGAAAAACTGTTTTTT; j_gene: TRBJ1-4; d_gene: -; v_gene: TRBV9; abundance: -
CDR3aa: CASSVSDTQYF; CDR3nt: TGCGCCAGCAGTGTATCCGATACGCAGTATTTT; j_gene: TRBJ2-3; d_gene: -; v_gene: TRBV10-1; abundance: few
CDR3aa: CASSVRDSSRNEKLFF; CDR3nt: TGCGCCAGCAGCGTCCGGGACTCCAGTCGTAATGAAAAACTGTTTTTT; j_gene: TRBJ1-4; d_gene: -; v_gene: TRBV5-1; abundance: -
CDR3aa: CASSLRGGAHQETQYF; CDR3nt: TGTGCCAGCAGCTTACGAGGGGGGGCCCACCAAGAGACCCAGTACTTC; j_gene: TRBJ2-5; d_gene: -; v_gene: TRBV7-2; abundance: -
CDR3aa: CASSISGATNEKLFF; CDR3nt: TGTGCCAGTAGTATCTCAGGGGCAACTAATGAAAAACTGTTTTTT; j_gene: TRBJ1-4; d_gene: -; v_gene: TRBV19; abundance: -
CDR3aa: CATSHLQGMNTEAFF; CDR3nt: TGTGCGACCAGCCATCTGCAGGGAATGAACACTGAAGCTTTCTTT; j_gene: TRBJ1-1; d_gene: -; v_gene: TRBV2; abundance: -
CDR3aa: CASSLDLTEGNTIYF; CDR3nt: TGTGCCAGCAGCTTAGATTTGACAGAGGGAAACACCATATATTTT; j_gene: TRBJ1-3; d_gene: -; v_gene: TRBV11-2; abundance: -
CDR3aa: CASKQGQENTEAFF; CDR3nt: TGTGCCAGTAAACAGGGGCAGGAGAACACTGAAGCTTTCTTT; j_gene: TRBJ1-1; d_gene: TRBD1; v_gene: TRBV19; abundance: -
CDR3aa: CSVGGRGTEAFF; CDR3nt: TGCAGCGTTGGGGGCCGGGGGACTGAAGCTTTCTTT; j_gene: TRBJ1-1; d_gene: -; v_gene: TRBV29-1; abundance: -
CDR3aa: CASSLARTAMNTEAFF; CDR3nt: TGTGCCAGCAGCTTAGCACGGACAGCCATGAACACTGAAGCTTTCTTT; j_gene: TRBJ1-1; d_gene: -; v_gene: TRBV11-2; abundance: few
CDR3aa: CASSFSGPGATNEKLFF; CDR3nt: TGTGCCAGCAGCTTTTCAGGGCCAGGGGCAACTAATGAAAAACTGTTTTTT; j_gene: TRBJ1-4; d_gene: -; v_gene: TRBV5-4; abundance: -
CDR3aa: CAWRKLRLSAEAFF; CDR3nt: TGTGCCTGGAGGAAGCTCAGACTGAGCGCTGAAGCTTTCTTT; j_gene: TRBJ1-1; d_gene: -; v_gene: TRBV30; abundance: -
CDR3aa: CASSQGPSGGMETQYF; CDR3nt: TGCGCCAGCAGCCAAGGGCCTAGCGGGGGAATGGAGACCCAGTACTTC; j_gene: TRBJ2-5; d_gene: TRBD2; v_gene: TRBV4-3; abundance: -
CDR3aa: CASSKSRQGARTDTQYF; CDR3nt: TGTGCCAGCAGTAAGTCCAGACAGGGGGCAAGGACAGATACGCAGTATTTT; j_gene: TRBJ2-3; d_gene: TRBD1; v_gene: TRBV5-4; abundance: few
CDR3aa: CASSQSQGGYTF; CDR3nt: TGTGCCAGCAGTCAGTCGCAGGGAGGCTACACCTTC; j_gene: TRBJ1-2; d_gene: -; v_gene: TRBV25-1; abundance: few
CDR3aa: CASSWGEGTEAFF; CDR3nt: TGTGCCAGCAGTTGGGGGGAGGGGACTGAAGCTTTCTTT; j_gene: TRBJ1-1; d_gene: -; v_gene: TRBV6-1; abundance: few
CDR3aa: CASSLSGDSQTYEKLFF; CDR3nt: TGTGCCAGCAGCTTATCGGGGGACAGCCAGACCTATGAAAAACTGTTTTTT; j_gene: TRBJ1-4; d_gene: TRBD1; v_gene: TRBV11-3; abundance: -
CDR3aa: CASRAGGSGADVLTF; CDR3nt: TGTGCCAGCAGGGCAGGGGGCTCCGGGGCCGACGTCCTGACTTTC; j_gene: TRBJ2-6; d_gene: TRBD1; v_gene: TRBV6-1; abundance: -
CDR3aa: CASSSSQGVTEAFF; CDR3nt: TGTGCCAGCAGTTCCTCACAGGGGGTCACTGAAGCTTTCTTT; j_gene: TRBJ1-1; d_gene: TRBD1; v_gene: TRBV27; abundance: -
CDR3aa: CAISGQGLAGQETQYF; CDR3nt: TGTGCCATCAGCGGACAGGGACTAGCGGGCCAAGAGACCCAGTACTTC; j_gene: TRBJ2-5; d_gene: TRBD2; v_gene: TRBV10-3; abundance: -
CDR3aa: CASSSRIPGQGFQETQYF; CDR3nt: TGTGCCAGCAGCTCGAGAATACCGGGACAGGGCTTCCAAGAGACCCAGTACTTC; j_gene: TRBJ2-5; d_gene: TRBD1; v_gene: TRBV5-8; abundance: -
CDR3aa: CASSIGQGGASPLHF; CDR3nt: TGTGCCAGTAGTATTGGACAGGGAGGTGCTTCACCCCTCCACTTT; j_gene: TRBJ1-6; d_gene: TRBD1; v_gene: TRBV19; abundance: -
CDR3aa: CASSLPVGQGTNRGDSETQYF; CDR3nt: TGTGCCAGCAGCTTACCCGTGGGACAGGGGACGAATCGGGGGGATTCGGAGACCCAGTACTTC; j_gene: TRBJ2-5; d_gene: TRBD1; v_gene: TRBV7-6; abundance: -
CDR3aa: CASSPSYLPHEQYF; CDR3nt: TGCGCCAGCAGCCCTAGCTATTTGCCCCACGAGCAGTACTTC; j_gene: TRBJ2-7; d_gene: -; v_gene: TRBV4-3; abundance: -
CDR3aa: CASRLTSGGAGDTQYF; CDR3nt: TGTGCCAGCAGGCTAACTAGCGGGGGGGCGGGGGATACGCAGTATTTT; j_gene: TRBJ2-3; d_gene: TRBD2; v_gene: TRBV27; abundance: -
CDR3aa: CASRPIRGDYYGYTF; CDR3nt: TGTGCCAGCAGGCCAATTAGGGGCGATTACTATGGCTACACCTTC; j_gene: TRBJ1-2; d_gene: -; v_gene: TRBV6-6; abundance: -
CDR3aa: CSVEQAYNEQFF; CDR3nt: TGCAGCGTTGAACAGGCCTACAATGAGCAGTTCTTC; j_gene: TRBJ2-1; d_gene: -; v_gene: TRBV29-1; abundance: -
CDR3aa: CASSQEKTADRGTQYF; CDR3nt: TGCGCCAGCAGCCAAGAGAAGACCGCTGATCGGGGGACCCAGTACTTC; j_gene: TRBJ2-5; d_gene: -; v_gene: TRBV4-1; abundance: -
CDR3aa: CASSRGGDTGELFF; CDR3nt: TGTGCCAGCAGCCGGGGGGGTGACACCGGGGAGCTGTTTTTT; j_gene: TRBJ2-2; d_gene: TRBD2; v_gene: TRBV7-2; abundance: -
CDR3aa: CASSQAIIPYNEQFF; CDR3nt: TGCGCCAGCAGCCAAGCTATAATCCCCTACAATGAGCAGTTCTTC; j_gene: TRBJ2-1; d_gene: -; v_gene: TRBV4-3; abundance: -
CDR3aa: CASSLAGTGANVLTF; CDR3nt: TGTGCCAGCAGCTTGGCCGGGACTGGGGCCAACGTCCTGACTTTC; j_gene: TRBJ2-6; d_gene: -; v_gene: TRBV11-1; abundance: -
CDR3aa: CASSELTGSNTEAFF; CDR3nt: TGTGCCAGCAGTGAACTTACAGGGTCGAACACTGAAGCTTTCTTT; j_gene: TRBJ1-1; d_gene: -; v_gene: TRBV6-1; abundance: -
CDR3aa: CASSPPAGGLVTEAFF; CDR3nt: TGTGCCAGCTCACCACCGGCAGGGGGCCTTGTTACTGAAGCTTTCTTT; j_gene: TRBJ1-1; d_gene: TRBD1; v_gene: TRBV18; abundance: -
CDR3aa: CASSLSLGQGDQPQHF; CDR3nt: TGTGCCAGCAGTTTATCCTTGGGACAGGGAGACCAGCCCCAGCATTTT; j_gene: TRBJ1-5; d_gene: TRBD1; v_gene: TRBV28; abundance: -
CDR3aa: CATSRELQANYGYTF; CDR3nt: TGTGCCACCAGCAGAGAGTTGCAGGCTAACTATGGCTACACCTTC; j_gene: TRBJ1-2; d_gene: -; v_gene: TRBV15; abundance: -
CDR3aa: CASSQGRGINEKLFF; CDR3nt: TGCGCCAGCAGCCAGGGAAGAGGGATTAATGAAAAACTGTTTTTT; j_gene: TRBJ1-4; d_gene: -; v_gene: TRBV4-1; abundance: -
CDR3aa: CASSLVNREGDTEAFF; CDR3nt: TGCGCCAGCAGCTTGGTGAACAGGGAGGGGGACACTGAAGCTTTCTTT; j_gene: TRBJ1-1; d_gene: -; v_gene: TRBV5-1; abundance: -
CDR3aa: CASSSFYGQGRPYEQYF; CDR3nt: TGTGCCAGCAGTTCTTTTTATGGACAGGGTCGACCCTACGAGCAGTACTTC; j_gene: TRBJ2-7; d_gene: TRBD1; v_gene: TRBV27; abundance: -
CDR3aa: CASSPMDGTDWRGKLFF; CDR3nt: TGTGCCAGCAGTCCAATGGACGGGACAGACTGGCGAGGTAAACTGTTTTTT; j_gene: TRBJ1-4; d_gene: TRBD1; v_gene: TRBV28; abundance: -
CDR3aa: CASSPTGAGGYTF; CDR3nt: TGTGCCAGCAGCCCTACAGGGGCAGGTGGCTACACCTTC; j_gene: TRBJ1-2; d_gene: TRBD1; v_gene: TRBV9; abundance: -
CDR3aa: CASSMDMANTEAFF; CDR3nt: TGTGCCAGCAGCATGGACATGGCGAACACTGAAGCTTTCTTT; j_gene: TRBJ1-1; d_gene: -; v_gene: TRBV5-5; abundance: -
CDR3aa: CSVESSGLPTDTQYF; CDR3nt: TGCAGCGTTGAATCCTCGGGACTCCCCACAGATACGCAGTATTTT; j_gene: TRBJ2-3; d_gene: -; v_gene: TRBV29-1; abundance: -
CDR3aa: CAGSTTGGVSEAFF; CDR3nt: TGTGCCGGCTCGACGACAGGGGGTGTCTCTGAAGCTTTCTTT; j_gene: TRBJ1-1; d_gene: TRBD1; v_gene: TRBV7-9; abundance: -
CDR3aa: CATSGVDNEQFF; CDR3nt: TGTGCCACCTCCGGGGTGGACAATGAGCAGTTCTTC; j_gene: TRBJ2-1; d_gene: -; v_gene: TRBV10-3; abundance: few
CDR3aa: CASSHGGLAGGNEQFF; CDR3nt: TGTGCCAGCAGCCATGGGGGACTAGCGGGGGGCAATGAGCAGTTCTTC; j_gene: TRBJ2-1; d_gene: TRBD2; v_gene: TRBV7-2; abundance: -
CDR3aa: CATALYGRGQETQYF; CDR3nt: TGTGCCACCGCACTCTATGGCCGGGGACAAGAGACCCAGTACTTC; j_gene: TRBJ2-5; d_gene: -; v_gene: TRBV6-1; abundance: -
CDR3aa: CASAVTGGLTEAFF; CDR3nt: TGTGCCAGTGCCGTTACAGGGGGCTTAACTGAGGCTTTCTTT; j_gene: TRBJ1-1; d_gene: TRBD1; v_gene: TRBV19; abundance: -
CDR3aa: CSVEQAEETQYF; CDR3nt: TGCAGCGTTGAACAGGCCGAAGAGACCCAGTACTTC; j_gene: TRBJ2-5; d_gene: -; v_gene: TRBV29-1; abundance: -
CDR3aa: CASSPYRGGSYNEQFF; CDR3nt: TGTGCCAGCAGCCCTTATCGGGGAGGGTCCTACAATGAGCAGTTCTTC; j_gene: TRBJ2-1; d_gene: TRBD2; v_gene: TRBV7-8; abundance: -
CDR3aa: CASSLDRGRETQYF; CDR3nt: TGTGCCAGCAGCCTAGACAGGGGTAGAGAGACCCAGTACTTC; j_gene: TRBJ2-5; d_gene: TRBD1; v_gene: TRBV2; abundance: -
CDR3aa: CASSARTGRRTDQPQHF; CDR3nt: TGCGCCAGCAGCGCAAGAACAGGGCGGAGGACAGATCAGCCCCAGCATTTT; j_gene: TRBJ1-5; d_gene: -; v_gene: TRBV23-1; abundance: -
CDR3aa: CASSSPGTGKYEQYF; CDR3nt: TGTGCCAGCAGTTCCCCCGGGACAGGGAAGTACGAGCAGTACTTC; j_gene: TRBJ2-7; d_gene: TRBD1; v_gene: TRBV28; abundance: once
CDR3aa: CASSLPGGNTIYF; CDR3nt: TGTGCCAGCTCACTCCCAGGGGGAAACACCATATATTTT; j_gene: TRBJ1-3; d_gene: -; v_gene: TRBV18; abundance: -
CDR3aa: CASSLTSGGAYEQYF; CDR3nt: TGTGCCAGCAGTTTGACCAGCGGGGGGGCCTACGAGCAGTACTTC; j_gene: TRBJ2-7; d_gene: TRBD2; v_gene: TRBV27; abundance: -
CDR3aa: CASMTHRGFLEGYTF; CDR3nt: TGTGCCAGCATGACGCACAGGGGTTTTCTGGAAGGCTACACCTTC; j_gene: TRBJ1-2; d_gene: TRBD1; v_gene: TRBV6-5; abundance: -